The 30 T cell receptor beta chains in this list originate from one sample, sequenced in a study of CD8 T cells in Susac syndrome. An amount of RNA that ranged from roughly 0.5 to 1 ug was reverse transcribed with random hexamers. TCRdb itself ran the immunoSEQ multiplex PCR reads through MiXCR, one entry per CDR3 protein. Seen here are a few hundred thousand distinct CDR3 sequences, 85% observed once, and the top ten hold around 0.21%. What was sequenced was CD8+ T cells from PBMCs. The receptor source for this set is a human donor with multiple sclerosis.

The chain is built from TRBV19 and TRBJ2-1; weak D call: TRBD1 (6 bases). Germline values: CDR1 LNHDA, CDR2 SQIVND (reference sequence). The V gene lost 9 bases and the J gene lost 2 bases, with 8 bases spanning the gap. The CDR3 consists of 12 residues. The CDR3, as DNA: TGTGCCAGCGGGGACACCTACAATGAGCAGTTCTTC. Translation gives CASGDTYNEQFF.

This chain connects TRBV7-9 to TRBJ2-5, with no clear D. In germline, CDR1 is SEHNR, CDR2 FQNEAQ (reference sequence). The CDR3 spans 12 residues. Between the trimmed V and J ends, which lost 4 bases and 1 base, there was a span of 4 bases. As DNA, the CDR3 is TGTGCCAGCAGCTCAAGCCAAGAGACCCAGTACTTC. As protein: CASSSSQETQYF.

This chain joins TRBV29-1 and TRBJ2-7; the match to TRBD2 covers 14 bases. The CDR3 has 15 residues. The V gene end was trimmed by 4 bases and the J gene end by 3 bases; junction bases not matched to a gene: 5. The germline gives CDR1 SQVTM, CDR2 ANQGSEA. The CDR3 reads CSVGGGTSGSYEQYF. CDR3 in DNA: TGCAGCGTTGGGGGAGGGACTAGCGGGAGCTACGAGCAGTACTTC.

The rearrangement links TRBV4-3 to TRBJ2-1; the D call may be TRBD1 or TRBD2 (5 bases each). CDR1 is LGHNA and CDR2 is YSLEER in the germline V gene. The CDR3 length is 14 residues. Trimming took off 0 bases at V and 9 bases at J, with 12 bases between the two ends. Here the CDR3 DNA reads TGCGCCAGCAGCCAAGATATCGGGGACGCTGAGCAGTTCTTC. This encodes CASSQDIGDAEQFF.

This chain joins TRBV6-5 and TRBJ2-2; D unresolved. Trimming removed 4 bases from V and 0 bases from J, with 9 bases in between. The CDR3 extends over 15 amino acids. CDR1 and CDR2 (germline): MNHEY, SVGAGI. CDR3 in DNA: TGTGCCAGCAGTTTAGCCGACCCGAACACCGGGGAGCTGTTTTTT. Translated: CASSLADPNTGELFF.

The CDR3 loop is CATSDAGRYNEQFF. CDR3 DNA sequence: TGTGCCACCAGTGATGCGGGAAGGTACAATGAGCAGTTCTTC. The rearrangement joins TRBV24-1 to TRBJ2-1, with TRBD2 as a possible D gene (6 bases). Germline-derived CDR1 and CDR2 are KGHDR and SFDVKD. V was pared by 3 bases and J by 4 bases, with 9 bases between. The CDR3 is made up of 14 amino acids.

V usage is TRBV28 and J usage is TRBJ1-2, with 9 bases fitting TRBD1. CDR1 and CDR2 from the germline V gene are MDHEN and SYDVKM. V gave up 7 bases and J gave up 8 bases; unmatched junction bases: 5. The CDR3 covers 12 residues. CDR3: CASNLDRGGYTF. Here the CDR3 DNA reads TGTGCCAGCAACCTGGACAGGGGCGGCTACACCTTC.

CDR3 sequence (DNA): TGCGCCAGCAGCCAGGAGACTAGCGGGAGAGGGTATGAGCAGTTCTTC. Encoded protein: CASSQETSGRGYEQFF. The V gene is TRBV4-3, the J gene TRBJ2-1; TRBD2 matches at 12 bases. The V and J ends lost 3 bases and 8 bases, in that order; junction bases with no gene match: 8. The germline gives CDR1 LGHNA, CDR2 YSLEER. CDR3 size: 16 residues.

CDR3 amino acids: CASSPGTGGEQYF. In nucleotides, the CDR3 is TGTGCCAGCAGCCCCGGGACAGGGGGCGAGCAGTACTTC. The chain uses TRBV7-9 and TRBJ2-7, with 11 bases identical to TRBD1. Looked up from germline, CDR1 is SEHNR and CDR2 is FQNEAQ (reference sequence). CDR3 length equals 13 residues. The trim removed 5 bases at V and 6 bases at J, leaving 3 bases unmatched.

V and J are TRBV6-2 or TRBV6-3 and TRBJ2-7, with D uncertain. V lost 6 bases and J 3 bases, leaving 21 bases between the germline ends. The CDR3 contains 16 residues. CDR1 is MNHEY and CDR2 is SVGEGT in the germline V gene. Here the CDR3 DNA reads TGTGCCAGCAGACCAGATATCCGGGTTGGGGACTACGAGCAGTACTTC. Protein sequence: CASRPDIRVGDYEQYF.

In its sample, this clonotype was seen a few times. The chain joins TRBV19 to TRBJ1-1, with 7 bases lining up with TRBD1. J gave up 7 bases and V 3 bases, and 5 bases lay outside the gene matches. CDR3 length: 13 residues. Germline CDR1 and CDR2: LNHDA and SQIVND (reference sequence). The CDR3 sequence is CASSILTGIEAFF. CDR3 DNA: TGTGCCAGTAGTATTTTGACAGGGATTGAAGCTTTCTTT.

The V gene is TRBV15, the J gene TRBJ2-3, with TRBD2 matching 8 bases. The CDR3 contains 13 residues. Germline-derived CDR1 and CDR2 are LNHNV and YYDKDF (reference sequence). The junction had 6 bases not matched to a gene; V was cut back by 7 bases and J by 6 bases. Written as DNA, the CDR3 is TGTGCCACCAATGAGCGGGAGCCCGATACGCAGTATTTT. This gives the protein CATNEREPDTQYF.

J is TRBJ2-1 and V is TRBV29-1; D remains ambiguous. Between the trimmed V and J ends, which lost 7 bases and 3 bases, there was a span of 16 bases. CDR3 length equals 14 residues. Germline V gives CDR1 SQVTM, CDR2 ANQGSEA. CDR3 amino acids: CSGSVSSFYNEQFF. The CDR3 DNA is TGCAGCGGCAGTGTGTCGAGTTTCTACAATGAGCAGTTCTTC.

This chain joins TRBV5-6 and TRBJ2-7, with 8 nucleotides matching TRBD1. After removal of 4 bases from V and 2 bases from J, the junction contained 5 bases not matched to a gene. Germline V gene data show CDR1 as SGHDT and CDR2 as YYEEEE. CDR3 size: 14 residues. Written as DNA, the CDR3 is TGTGCCAGCAGCCAGGGGGCGGCCCCCTACGAGCAGTACTTC. It translates to CASSQGAAPYEQYF.

Here the CDR3 reads CASSPARGATNEKLFF. CDR3 coding DNA: TGTGCCAGCAGCCCCGCGAGGGGTGCAACTAATGAAAAACTGTTTTTT. The rearrangement joins TRBV6-1 to TRBJ1-4, with D possibly matching TRBD1 (5 bases). The CDR3 has 16 amino acids. In germline, CDR1 is MNHNS, CDR2 SASEGT. Trimming cost V 6 bases and J 0 bases, with 14 bases left between them.

In its sample, this clonotype was seen once. V and J are TRBV28 and TRBJ2-7; possible D gene TRBD2, 6 bases. Trimming took 3 bases from V and 0 from J, leaving 9 bases between them. This CDR3 has 14 amino acids. Per the germline V gene, CDR1 is MDHEN and CDR2 is SYDVKM. As DNA, the CDR3 is TGTGCCAGCAGTTTGCGGGACGACTCCTACGAGCAGTACTTC. This codes for CASSLRDDSYEQYF.

The chain employs TRBV4-1 and TRBJ2-3; 11 nucleotides line up with TRBD2. The length of the CDR3 is 16 residues. V lost 5 bases to trimming and J lost 3 bases; unmatched junction nucleotides: 7. CDR1 is MGHRA, CDR2 YSYEKL, per germline. The DNA of the CDR3 is TGCGCCAGCAGCAACAAACTAGCGGGAGTGACAGATACGCAGTATTTT. This sequence encodes CASSNKLAGVTDTQYF.

The chain uses TRBV2 and TRBJ2-1; 7 bases agree with TRBD1. J gave up 3 bases and V 8 bases, and 13 bases lay outside the gene matches. CDR1 is SNHLY and CDR2 is FYNNEI in the germline V gene. The CDR3 is 16 amino acids. CDR3: CASYEAPGQIYNEQFF. Here the CDR3 DNA reads TGTGCCAGCTATGAAGCGCCGGGACAGATCTACAATGAGCAGTTCTTC.

The V gene is TRBV20-1, the J gene TRBJ1-1; a weak D match, TRBD1 (6 bases). Germline CDR1 is DFQATT and CDR2 is SNEGSKA (reference sequence). With 0 bases removed from V and 0 bases from J, the gap between germline ends came to 20 bases. This CDR3 comprises 18 residues. This CDR3 reads CSARDWGRGLGLNTEAFF. CDR3 nucleotides: TGCAGTGCTAGAGATTGGGGGCGGGGATTGGGGCTGAACACTGAAGCTTTCTTT.

The V and J genes are TRBV28 and TRBJ1-1; maybe TRBD1 (6 bases). Germline V gene lookup returns CDR1 MDHEN and CDR2 SYDVKM. The CDR3 is 15 residues long. Trimming stripped 6 bases from V and 3 bases from J, with 17 bases between. The chain's CDR3 is CASSPIGGWDTEAFF. The DNA for the CDR3 is TGTGCCAGCAGCCCAATCGGGGGCTGGGACACTGAAGCTTTCTTT. Full variable domain (remainder filled in from reference TRBV28 and TRBJ1-1): DVKVTQSSRYLVKRTGEKVFLECVQDMDHENMFWYRQDPGLGLRLIYFSYDVKMKEKGDIPEGYSVSREKKERFSLILESASTNQTSMYLCASSPIGGWDTEAFFGQGTRLTVV.

The chain combines TRBV23-1 with TRBJ2-6, with 7 nucleotides matching TRBD1. TRBV23-1 is assigned to the ORF class and has an uncertain function. The CDR3 totals 17 residues. With 4 bases clipped from V and 1 base from J, the junction kept 7 bases outside the gene matches. Here the CDR3 reads CASSPTGKDSGANVLTF. CDR3 DNA sequence: TGCGCCAGCAGTCCGACAGGGAAGGATTCTGGGGCCAACGTCCTGACTTTC.

On this clonotype itself: The germline gene is not matched at one end of the junction; a read error may be the cause. This chain joins TRBV6-2 or TRBV6-3 and TRBJ2-1, with 7 nucleotides matching TRBD1. The CDR3 length is 16 residues. Germline CDR1 is MNHEY and CDR2 is SVGEGT. Here the CDR3 reads CASQDLRTGSHNEQFF. In DNA form, the CDR3 reads TGTGCCAGCCAAGACCTTCGGACAGGCTCCCACAATGAGCAGTTCTTC.

This clonotype was picked up one time. The chain carries TRBV5-4 and TRBJ2-7; D perhaps matches TRBD1 (6 bases). The CDR3 has 16 residues. Germline loops: CDR1 SGHNT, CDR2 YYREEE (reference sequence). V lost 3 bases and J 0 bases, leaving 16 bases between the germline ends. The CDR3 DNA follows: TGTGCCAGCAGCTCCTCCCAGGGGCCCTCCTCCTACGAGCAGTACTTC. The encoded protein is CASSSSQGPSSYEQYF.

V is TRBV19 and J is TRBJ2-7, with D perhaps TRBD2 (5 bases). Trimming left V 1 base short and J 3 bases short, with 19 bases between. CDR3 length: 17 amino acids. Germline CDR1 LNHDA, CDR2 SQIVND (reference sequence). CDR3 DNA: TGTGCCAGTAGTATAGGTTCGGATCTCCGCGGGTTCTACGAGCAGTACTTC. Translated, it gives CASSIGSDLRGFYEQYF. Variable domain in full (rest from reference TRBV19 and TRBJ2-7): DGGITQSPKYLFRKEGQNVTLSCEQNLNHDAMYWYRQDPGQGLRLIYYSQIVNDFQKGDIAEGYSVSREKKESFPLTVTSAQKNPTAFYLCASSIGSDLRGFYEQYFGPGTRLTVT.

The gene calls are TRBV4-2 and TRBJ2-3; the D is unclear. V lost 1 base, J lost 4 bases, and 15 bases lay in between. Germline V lookup: CDR1 LGHNA, CDR2 YNFKEQ. The CDR3 has 16 residues. The CDR3 nucleotides read TGTGCCAGCAGCCAAGTAGTAGGGCCCGACGCAGATACGCAGTATTTT. Its translation: CASSQVVGPDADTQYF.

The J gene is TRBJ1-5, the V gene TRBV6-2 or TRBV6-3, with D perhaps TRBD1 (5 bases). The CDR3 contains 19 residues. Trimming removed 6 bases from V and 15 bases from J, with 39 bases in between. CDR1 is MNHEY and CDR2 is SVGEGT in the germline V gene. The CDR3 sequence is CASSLVQGNRDPISPGLHF. The CDR3 DNA is TGTGCCAGCAGCCTAGTTCAGGGAAACCGGGACCCAATCAGCCCCGGACTGCATTTT.

This clonotype was seen a single time. This chain joins TRBV5-1 and TRBJ2-7; D gene uncertain. V was pared by 2 bases and J by 0 bases, with 15 bases between. The CDR3 has 16 amino acids. Germline V gene data show CDR1 as SGHRS and CDR2 as YFSETQ. The CDR3 loop reads CASSFVWAESSYEQYF. CDR3 sequence (DNA): TGCGCCAGCAGCTTTGTCTGGGCAGAGAGCTCCTACGAGCAGTACTTC.

The rearrangement links TRBV5-4 to TRBJ2-3, with 10 bases that match TRBD2. Germline V CDR1 and CDR2: SGHNT, YYREEE (reference sequence). The CDR3 contains 23 residues. Trimming cost V 1 base and J 2 bases; bases outside gene matches: 25. CDR3 nucleotides: TGTGCCAGCAGCTTGTGGCCCTATACTTCGGGGACAAGCGGGAGGGCCGACACAGATACGCAGTATTTT. It codes for CASSLWPYTSGTSGRADTDTQYF.

The J gene is TRBJ2-7, the V gene TRBV7-6; 12 bases fit TRBD1. The CDR3 totals 16 residues. V lost 5 bases to trimming and J lost 7 bases; unmatched junction nucleotides: 12. Germline V gene lookup returns CDR1 SGHVS and CDR2 FNYEAQ. CDR3 amino acids: CASSPDAGQGAFEQYF. Here the CDR3 DNA reads TGTGCCAGCAGCCCCGACGCGGGACAGGGGGCGTTTGAGCAGTACTTC.

The V gene is TRBV5-4, the J gene TRBJ2-1, with D perhaps TRBD1 or TRBD2 (5 bases each). V lost 2 bases and J 6 bases, leaving 9 bases between the germline ends. The CDR3 length is 13 residues. Germline CDR1 is SGHNT and CDR2 is YYREEE (reference sequence). Written as DNA, the CDR3 is TGTGCCAGCAGCTTAATGAGGGGCAATGAGCAGTTCTTC. Its translation: CASSLMRGNEQFF. The full variable domain, completed using reference TRBV5-4 and TRBJ2-1, is ETGVTQSPTHLIKTRGQQVTLRCSSQSGHNTVSWYQQALGQGPQFIFQYYREEENGRGNFPPRFSGLQFPNYSSELNVNALELDDSALYLCASSLMRGNEQFFGPGTRLTVL.